The clone carrying this T cell receptor (beta chain) was seen more than once but under ten times. The target antigen is unknown. The sample comes from a study of CD8+ T cells in alopecia areata. Study-wide points: Clonality was higher in lesional than normal scalp, especially in alopecia totalis/universalis.

The treatment here: oral pan-JAK inhibitor, 5-10 mg twice daily. Extracted from the samples, RNA was reverse transcribed into cDNA to serve as the sequencing template. Clones were read by immunoSEQ multiplex PCR, and TCRdb kept only the in-frame ones, dropping some. The sample carries approximately 280,000 clones, roughly 60% recorded once. This TCR came from a human donor with alopecia areata. Material: CD4+ T cells sorted from blood, obtained at week 24, from a patient treated with tofacitinib.

The CDR3 DNA reads as TGCAGCGTTGAAGAGGTAACTCAAGAGACCCAGTACTTC. Translating gives CSVEEVTQETQYF. The J gene is TRBJ2-5, the V gene TRBV29-1; D not resolved. CDR3 length: 13 residues. V gave up 0 bases and J gave up 2 bases, with 7 bases separating them. The germline gives CDR1 SQVTM, CDR2 ANQGSEA.